The 26 T cell receptor beta chains below were found in one sample sequenced in a study of blood T cells in healthy people across ages. Through a sample-barcoded 5' primer and a J-beta primer mix, a second PCR was run for roughly 6 to 12 cycles. TCRdb ran MiXCR on the 5' RACE reads and lists one entry per CDR3 protein. The sample consists of over 1,300,000 distinct CDR3 sequences, approximately 63% of them appearing once. The sequenced sample consisted of blood. The receptors derive from a man aged 18 to 30 in good health.

The chain links TRBV25-1 to TRBJ1-6; possible D gene TRBD1, 5 bases. Trimming removed 6 bases at V and 9 bases at J, with 18 bases between. Germline assignment: CDR1 MGHDK and CDR2 SYGVNS. This CDR3 region has 15 residues. This CDR3 is CASRSGGPISSPLHF. The CDR3 DNA sequence: TGTGCCAGCAGGTCGGGGGGACCTATCAGTTCACCCCTCCACTTT.

In this sample, this clonotype turned up a few times. The chain is built from TRBV10-3 and TRBJ2-5, with a possible D match to TRBD2 (5 bases). The V end lost 4 bases, the J end lost 2 bases, and 8 bases lay between the germline ends. The CDR3 is 13 residues long. CDR1 is ENHRY, CDR2 SYGVKD, per germline. CDR3 residues: CAISVEGQETQYF. Here the CDR3 DNA reads TGTGCCATCAGTGTAGAGGGACAAGAGACCCAGTACTTC.

This clonotype was found many times. This rearrangement joins TRBV20-1 to TRBJ1-1, with a weak D call TRBD1 (6 bases). The CDR3 runs 13 residues. V lost 1 base to trimming and J lost 2 bases, with 8 bases between them. The V gene's germline CDR1 is DFQATT and CDR2 SNEGSKA (reference sequence). DNA for the CDR3: TGCAGTGCTAGAGGGGGGGCTAACACTGAAGCTTTCTTT. As protein: CSARGGANTEAFF.

V and J are TRBV7-2 and TRBJ2-5, with TRBD1 as a possible D gene (6 bases). Germline values: CDR1 SGHTA, CDR2 FQGNSA. This CDR3 has 16 amino acids. The V and J ends lost 5 bases and 2 bases respectively, with 18 bases between them. In DNA, the CDR3 is TGTGCCAGCAGCGTCGCCCGCGGTAGGGGGCAAGAGACCCAGTACTTC. It encodes CASSVARGRGQETQYF.

Only one count was recorded for this clonotype. The gene calls are TRBV7-9 and TRBJ1-4; D is perhaps TRBD1 (6 bases). The CDR3 runs 12 residues. Germline CDR1 reads SEHNR; CDR2 reads FQNEAQ (reference sequence). Deletions cut 8 bases from V and 8 bases from J, with 12 bases between. The DNA for the CDR3 is TGTGCCAGCGGGGGCGCGGAGGAAAAACTGTTTTTT. Its translation: CASGGAEEKLFF.

This chain joins TRBV5-1 and TRBJ2-3; TRBD2 matches 13 bases. V was clipped by 1 base and J by 4 bases; unmatched bases: 6. CDR1 and CDR2 (germline): SGHRS, YFSETQ. The CDR3 covers 17 residues. CDR3: CASSLTSGRAGADTQYF. The CDR3 DNA reads TGCGCCAGCAGCTTGACTAGCGGGAGGGCCGGGGCAGATACGCAGTATTTT.

The J gene is TRBJ1-4, the V gene TRBV5-1; D is ambiguous. This CDR3 is 15 amino acids long. The germline V gene encodes CDR1 SGHRS and CDR2 YFSETQ. Trimming stripped 0 bases from V and 4 bases from J, with 10 bases between. CDR3 protein: CASSLGAHHNEKLFF. CDR3 bases: TGCGCCAGCAGCTTGGGGGCACACCATAATGAAAAACTGTTTTTT.

The chain is built from TRBV4-1 and TRBJ1-5, with D unresolved. The length of the CDR3 is 16 residues. V lost 1 base and J 2 bases, leaving 12 bases between the germline ends. Germline CDR1 MGHRA, CDR2 YSYEKL. The CDR3 region has the DNA TGCGCCAGCAGCCAAGGAGCGAGTGGGGGCAATCAGCCCCAGCATTTT. Amino acids: CASSQGASGGNQPQHF.

The V call is TRBV6-5, the J call TRBJ1-1; no reliable D call. Per germline, CDR1 MNHEY and CDR2 SVGAGI. The CDR3 loop spans 15 amino acids. Trimming pared 0 bases from V and 6 bases from J, leaving 14 bases between. CDR3 sequence (DNA): TGTGCCAGCAGTTACTCGATCACGGAGGTGGCTGAAGCTTTCTTT. Its protein product is CASSYSITEVAEAFF.

Only a few counts were recorded for this clonotype. The genes are TRBV6-5 and TRBJ1-2; 7 positions match TRBD1. V was pared by 4 bases and J by 5 bases, with 7 bases of the junction left unmatched. The CDR3 sequence is 14 residues long. Germline V gene data show CDR1 as MNHEY and CDR2 as SVGAGI. This chain's CDR3 is CASSWGRGRYGYTF. As DNA, the CDR3 is TGTGCCAGCAGTTGGGGAAGGGGGCGATATGGCTACACCTTC.

The chain uses TRBV13 and TRBJ1-2, with D uncertain. The ends were cut back, 5 bases at V and 7 bases at J, with 20 bases in the middle. Germline V lookup: CDR1 PRHDT, CDR2 FYEKMQ (reference sequence). The CDR3 spans 15 residues. The CDR3 bases are TGTGCCAGCAGCCTACCCGGGAGTCCCATGGGTGGCTACACCTTC. The encoded protein is CASSLPGSPMGGYTF.

A word on this clonotype: A much more abundant neighbour one base away suggests this may be a read error. V and J are TRBV20-1 and TRBJ2-1, with D tentatively TRBD2 (6 bases). CDR1 is DFQATT, CDR2 SNEGSKA, per germline (reference sequence). V shed 0 bases and J shed 0 bases, with 9 bases lying between them. This CDR3 has 15 amino acids. The DNA of the CDR3 is TGCAGTGCTAGAGACGACGGGAGCTCCTACAATGAGCAGTTCTTC. Encoded protein: CSARDDGSSYNEQFF.

This chain joins TRBV6-1 and TRBJ2-1; 8 nucleotides agree with TRBD2. There are 17 residues in the CDR3. Trimming removed 10 bases from V and 7 bases from J; junction bases left unmatched: 21. Germline lookup yields CDR1 MNHNS and CDR2 SASEGT. This CDR3 reads CATKAGPAGEIRNEQFF. CDR3 DNA: TGTGCCACCAAGGCGGGTCCAGCGGGAGAAATTAGGAATGAGCAGTTCTTC.

The chain combines TRBV7-2 with TRBJ1-4; 10 nucleotides agree with TRBD1. V dropped 1 base and J dropped 6; count of bases not matched to a gene: 2. The CDR3 loop spans 15 amino acids. From germline, CDR1 is SGHTA and CDR2 FQGNSA. Written as DNA, the CDR3 is TGTGCCAGCAGCTTAGAGACAGGGGGCTATGAAAAACTGTTTTTT. Its translation is CASSLETGGYEKLFF.

The chain uses TRBV5-1 and TRBJ2-5, with 11 bases that match TRBD2. The trim removed 0 bases at V and 1 base at J, leaving 2 bases unmatched. The CDR3 extends over 16 amino acids. Germline V gene sequence: CDR1 SGHRS, CDR2 YFSETQ. The CDR3 here is CASSLALAGAQETQYF. The CDR3 DNA reads as TGCGCCAGCAGCTTGGCACTAGCGGGGGCCCAAGAGACCCAGTACTTC.

The J gene is TRBJ2-7, the V gene TRBV9; D may be TRBD1 (5 bases). This CDR3 contains 16 residues. Germline lookup yields CDR1 SGDLS and CDR2 YYNGEE. Between the trimmed V and J ends, which lost 3 bases and 0 bases, there was a span of 16 bases. CDR3 nucleotides: TGTGCCAGCAGCGCATCAGACAGTCCGAGCTCCTACGAGCAGTACTTC. Translated, it gives CASSASDSPSSYEQYF.

The V call is TRBV4-3, the J call TRBJ2-1; 10 bases agree with TRBD1. CDR3 length: 16 residues. The germline V gene encodes CDR1 LGHNA and CDR2 YSLEER. The ends lost 8 bases at V and 8 bases at J; junction bases unmatched: 15. Here the CDR3 reads CASQSGQGGPQDEQFF. Written as DNA, the CDR3 is TGCGCCAGCCAATCAGGACAGGGGGGGCCCCAGGATGAGCAGTTCTTC.

The CDR3 sequence is CASSSWTLSYEQYF. CDR3 DNA sequence: TGTGCCAGCAGCTCGTGGACCCTATCCTACGAGCAGTACTTC. The gene calls are TRBV7-2 and TRBJ2-7; D unresolved. Trimming stripped 4 bases from V and 1 base from J, with 11 bases between. Germline V CDR1 and CDR2: SGHTA, FQGNSA. The CDR3 loop spans 14 amino acids.

This chain joins TRBV3-1 and TRBJ1-1, with 9 bases fitting TRBD1. The V gene end was trimmed by 4 bases and the J gene end by 11 bases; junction bases not matched to a gene: 5. The CDR3 sequence is 12 residues long. The germline V gene has CDR1 LGHDT and CDR2 YNNKEL (reference sequence). The CDR3, as DNA: TGTGCCAGCAGCCCCCGGGACAGGGTGGCTTTCTTT. Protein sequence: CASSPRDRVAFF.

The V and J genes are TRBV5-1 and TRBJ2-3; D is possibly TRBD1 (6 bases). This CDR3 has 14 amino acids. V gave up 5 bases and J gave up 9 bases, with 19 bases separating them. In germline, CDR1 is SGHRS, CDR2 YFSETQ. CDR3: CASSWTVLGRTQYF. In DNA form, the CDR3 reads TGCGCCAGCAGTTGGACAGTTCTAGGTAGGACGCAGTATTTT. The whole variable domain, filled in from reference TRBV5-1 and TRBJ2-3, reads KAGVTQTPRYLIKTRGQQVTLSCSPISGHRSVSWYQQTPGQGLQFLFEYFSETQRNKGNFPGRFSGRQFSNSRSEMNVSTLELGDSALYLCASSWTVLGRTQYFGPGTRLTVL.

This chain links TRBV20-1 with TRBJ2-1, with D possibly being TRBD1 or TRBD2 (6 bases each). CDR1 and CDR2 (germline): DFQATT, SNEGSKA (reference sequence). The CDR3 runs 14 residues. V was trimmed by 1 base and J by 9 bases, leaving 16 bases between them. CDR3: CSARAGASVGEQFF. DNA for the CDR3: TGCAGTGCTAGAGCGGGGGCCTCGGTAGGTGAGCAGTTCTTC.

The V and J genes are TRBV29-1 and TRBJ2-7; 7 bases align to TRBD1. V shed 5 bases, J shed 8 bases, and the junction held 12 bases outside the gene matches. CDR1 and CDR2 from the germline V gene are SQVTM and ANQGSEA. The CDR3 loop spans 13 amino acids. This CDR3 reads CSVSETGYGKQYF. The CDR3 DNA follows: TGCAGCGTTTCTGAGACAGGGTACGGTAAGCAGTACTTC.

This clonotype occurred once. The chain employs TRBV6-6 and TRBJ2-4; 13 bases fit TRBD2. The CDR3 loop spans 14 amino acids. Losses at the gene ends were 5 bases for V and 13 bases for J; bases not matched to a gene: 8. The germline CDR1 and CDR2 sequences are MNHNY and SVGAGI (reference sequence). CDR3 residues: CASSETSGGREQYF. The CDR3 DNA sequence: TGTGCCAGCAGTGAGACTAGCGGGGGGCGTGAGCAGTACTTC.

The V call is TRBV11-2, the J call TRBJ2-7, with D unclear. CDR1 and CDR2 from the germline V gene are SGHAT and FQNNGV. Trimming removed 7 bases at V and 3 bases at J, with 19 bases between. There are 15 residues in the CDR3. CDR3 amino acids: CASTPLVASNYEQYF. The CDR3 DNA reads TGTGCCAGCACCCCTCTTGTGGCGTCGAACTACGAGCAGTACTTC.

The chain has TRBV3-1 and TRBJ2-5; D assignment may be TRBD1 or TRBD2 (5 bases each). Trimming took off 0 bases at V and 4 bases at J, with 33 bases between the two ends. The CDR3 is made up of 22 amino acids. The germline gives CDR1 LGHDT, CDR2 YNNKEL (reference sequence). DNA for the CDR3: TGTGCCAGCAGCCAAGATTGGGGCTTTGGTGGGGACGGGCAGACGGAAAGAGAGACCCAGTACTTC. Its translation is CASSQDWGFGGDGQTERETQYF.

This chain joins TRBV21-1 and TRBJ2-1; TRBD2 is the table's D call, not checked against the DNA. The J call is doubtful: the DNA matches TRBJ2-7 better. TRBV21-1 is a recognized pseudogene. This CDR3 has 12 amino acids. CDR3 protein: CASHNGDYEQYF. The CDR3 DNA sequence: TGTGCCAGCCACAATGGGGACTACGAGCAGTACTTC.